The 4 T cell receptor beta chains listed next were all sequenced from one sample in a study of CD8 T cells in Susac syndrome. Random hexamers were used to reverse transcribe an amount of roughly 0.45 to 1 ug RNA. Using its own MiXCR run on the immunoSEQ multiplex PCR reads, TCRdb lists one record per CDR3 protein. Of 150,000 to 200,000 distinct CDR3 sequences in the sample, approximately 94% are singletons; the top ten hold 0.08% to 0.11%. Sequenced material: CD4+ T cells from PBMCs. The receptors originated from a human donor in good health.

The chain couples TRBV29-1 to TRBJ2-3, with 7 positions matching TRBD1. Germline loops: CDR1 SQVTM, CDR2 ANQGSEA. J was trimmed by 1 base and V by 6 bases; bases with no gene match: 7. CDR3 size: 14 residues. The CDR3 reads CSVNRDSGTDTQYF. CDR3 in DNA: TGCAGCGTGAACCGGGACAGCGGCACAGATACGCAGTATTTT.

The CDR3 sequence is CASTYTSSSTDTQYF. The CDR3 DNA sequence: TGTGCCAGCACCTATACTAGCTCGAGCACAGATACGCAGTATTTT. This chain joins TRBV28 and TRBJ2-3; the D gene is possibly TRBD2 (6 bases). CDR3 length: 15 amino acids. Germline lookup yields CDR1 MDHEN and CDR2 SYDVKM. Between the trimmed V and J ends, which lost 7 bases and 0 bases, there was a span of 14 bases.

This rearrangement joins TRBV4-3 to TRBJ2-7; D is possibly TRBD1 (5 bases). There are 17 residues in the CDR3. The germline V gene encodes CDR1 LGHNA and CDR2 YSLEER. V lost 4 bases and J 7 bases, leaving 26 bases between the germline ends. In DNA, the CDR3 is TGCGCCAGCAGCCCCCAAGGGGTGTCAGGATTGGGTTCGGAGCAGTACTTC. Translating it yields CASSPQGVSGLGSEQYF.

The chain couples TRBV7-6 to TRBJ2-2, with D unresolved. Germline V CDR1 and CDR2: SGHVS, FNYEAQ. The germline V and J ends were trimmed by 4 bases and 7 bases, with 10 bases remaining between them. CDR3 length equals 13 residues. DNA for the CDR3: TGTGCCAGCAGCTCTCTCCTACGCGGGGAGCTGTTTTTT. Translated, it gives CASSSLLRGELFF.